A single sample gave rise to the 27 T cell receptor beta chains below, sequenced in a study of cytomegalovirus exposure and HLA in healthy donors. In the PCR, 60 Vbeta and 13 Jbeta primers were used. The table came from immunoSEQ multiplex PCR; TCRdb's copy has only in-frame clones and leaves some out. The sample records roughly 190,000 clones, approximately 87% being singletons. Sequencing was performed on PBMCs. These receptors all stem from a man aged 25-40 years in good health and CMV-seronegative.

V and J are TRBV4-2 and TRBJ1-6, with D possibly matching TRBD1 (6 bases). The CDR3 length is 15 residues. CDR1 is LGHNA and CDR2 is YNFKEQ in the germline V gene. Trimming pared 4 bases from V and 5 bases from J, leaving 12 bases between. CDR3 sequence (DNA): TGTGCCAGCAGCCGAAGGTACAGGGATAATTCACCCCTCCACTTT. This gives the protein CASSRRYRDNSPLHF.

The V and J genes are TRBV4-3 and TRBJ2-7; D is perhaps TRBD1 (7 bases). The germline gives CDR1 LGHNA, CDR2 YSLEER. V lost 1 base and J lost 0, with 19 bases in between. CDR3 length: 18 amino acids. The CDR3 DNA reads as TGCGCCAGCAGCCAAGTTTTGGCTACAGGGGACTTCTCCTACGAGCAGTACTTC. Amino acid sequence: CASSQVLATGDFSYEQYF.

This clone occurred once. The CDR3 loop is CASSWGTGGSDTQYF. The CDR3 nucleotides read TGTGCCAGCAGCTGGGGGACAGGGGGATCAGATACGCAGTATTTT. The chain is built from TRBV7-8 and TRBJ2-3, with 11 bases fitting TRBD1. The ends lost 4 bases at V and 4 bases at J; junction bases unmatched: 4. The CDR3 has 15 residues. Per germline, CDR1 SGHVS and CDR2 FQNEAQ. Drawing the rest from reference TRBV7-8 and TRBJ2-3, the complete variable domain is GAGVSQSPRYKVAKRGQDVALRCDPISGHVSLFWYQQALGQGPEFLTYFQNEAQLDKSGLPSDRFFAERPEGSVSTLKIQRTQQEDSAVYLCASSWGTGGSDTQYFGPGTRLTVL.

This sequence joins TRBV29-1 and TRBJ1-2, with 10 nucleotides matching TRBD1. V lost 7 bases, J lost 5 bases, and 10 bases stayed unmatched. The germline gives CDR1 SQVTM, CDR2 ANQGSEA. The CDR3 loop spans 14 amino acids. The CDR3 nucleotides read TGCAGCGCCGTACTGGGGGACAGGGGATATGGCTACACCTTC. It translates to CSAVLGDRGYGYTF.

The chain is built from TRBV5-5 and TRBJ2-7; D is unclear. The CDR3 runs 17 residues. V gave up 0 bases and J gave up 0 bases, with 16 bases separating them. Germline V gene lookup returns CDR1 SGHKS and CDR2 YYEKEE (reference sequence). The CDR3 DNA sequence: TGTGCCAGCAGCTTGGGGATCGGTGGAGCCTCCTCCTACGAGCAGTACTTC. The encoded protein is CASSLGIGGASSYEQYF.

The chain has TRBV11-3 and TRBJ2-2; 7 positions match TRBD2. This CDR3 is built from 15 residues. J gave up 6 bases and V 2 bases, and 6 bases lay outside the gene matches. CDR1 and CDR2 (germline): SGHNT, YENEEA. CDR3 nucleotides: TGTGCCAGCAGCTTATCGGGGGGTAGGGCCGGGGAGCTGTTTTTT. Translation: CASSLSGGRAGELFF.

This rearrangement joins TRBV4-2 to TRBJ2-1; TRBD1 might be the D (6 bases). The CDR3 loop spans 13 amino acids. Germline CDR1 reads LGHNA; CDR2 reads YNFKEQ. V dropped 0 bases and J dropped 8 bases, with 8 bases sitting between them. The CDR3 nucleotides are TGTGCCAGCAGCCAAGACAGGGGCCATGAGCAGTTCTTC. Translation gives CASSQDRGHEQFF.

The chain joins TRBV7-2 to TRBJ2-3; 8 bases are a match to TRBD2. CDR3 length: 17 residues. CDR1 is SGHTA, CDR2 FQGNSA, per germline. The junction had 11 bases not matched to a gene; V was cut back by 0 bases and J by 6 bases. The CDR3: CASSLAVSGVSRDTQYF. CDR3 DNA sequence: TGTGCCAGCAGCTTAGCGGTTAGCGGGGTATCGAGGGATACGCAGTATTTT.

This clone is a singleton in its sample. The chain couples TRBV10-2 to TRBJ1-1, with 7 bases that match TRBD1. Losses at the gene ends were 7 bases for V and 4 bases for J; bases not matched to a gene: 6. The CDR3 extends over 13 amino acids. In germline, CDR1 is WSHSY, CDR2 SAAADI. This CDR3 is CASTDRVGTEAFF. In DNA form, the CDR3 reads TGCGCCAGCACTGACAGGGTAGGCACTGAAGCTTTCTTT.

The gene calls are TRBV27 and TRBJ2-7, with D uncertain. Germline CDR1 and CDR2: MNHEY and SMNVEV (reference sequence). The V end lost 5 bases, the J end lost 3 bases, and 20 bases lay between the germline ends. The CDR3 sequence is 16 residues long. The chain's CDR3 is CASSRGTSQYLYEQYF. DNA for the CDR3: TGTGCCAGCAGTCGAGGTACCTCTCAATACCTCTACGAGCAGTACTTC.

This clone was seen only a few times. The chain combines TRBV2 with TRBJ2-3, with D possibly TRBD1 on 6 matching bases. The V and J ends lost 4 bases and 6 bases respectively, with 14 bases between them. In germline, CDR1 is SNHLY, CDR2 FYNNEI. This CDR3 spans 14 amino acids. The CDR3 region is CASSGGLGADTQYF. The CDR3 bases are TGTGCCAGCAGTGGAGGTTTGGGGGCGGATACGCAGTATTTT.

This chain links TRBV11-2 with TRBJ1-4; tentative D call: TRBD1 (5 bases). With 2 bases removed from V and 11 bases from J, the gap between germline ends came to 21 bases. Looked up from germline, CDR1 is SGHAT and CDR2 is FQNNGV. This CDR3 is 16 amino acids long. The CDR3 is CASSLSQQVPPGKLFF. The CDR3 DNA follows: TGTGCCAGCAGCTTAAGTCAACAGGTGCCCCCGGGTAAACTGTTTTTT.

The CDR3 nucleotides read TGTGCCAGCAGGACTAGCGGGCAAAGGGGCAGCTCCTACGAGCAGTACTTC. Translation gives CASRTSGQRGSSYEQYF. The V and J genes are TRBV6-4 and TRBJ2-7; 10 bases match TRBD2. The V segment lost 6 bases and the J segment 0 bases; nucleotides outside the gene matches: 11. Germline CDR1 MRHNA, CDR2 SNTAGT. The CDR3 spans 17 residues.

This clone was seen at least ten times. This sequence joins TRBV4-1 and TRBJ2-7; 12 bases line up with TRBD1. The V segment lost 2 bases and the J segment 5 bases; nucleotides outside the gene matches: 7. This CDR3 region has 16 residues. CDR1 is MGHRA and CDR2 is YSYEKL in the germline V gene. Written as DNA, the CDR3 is TGCGCCAGCAGCCAATCCTTGGGACAGGGGGCTGACGAGCAGTACTTC. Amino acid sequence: CASSQSLGQGADEQYF.

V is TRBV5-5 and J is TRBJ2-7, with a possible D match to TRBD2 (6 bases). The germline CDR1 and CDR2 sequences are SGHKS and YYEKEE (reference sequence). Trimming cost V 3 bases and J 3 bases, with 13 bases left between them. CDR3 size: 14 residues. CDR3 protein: CASSSSGTYYEQYF. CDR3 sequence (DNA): TGTGCCAGCAGCTCCTCCGGGACTTACTACGAGCAGTACTTC.

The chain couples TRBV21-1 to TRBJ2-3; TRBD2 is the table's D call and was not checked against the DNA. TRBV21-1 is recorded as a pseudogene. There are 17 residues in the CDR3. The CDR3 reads CASSPAEGAAGADTQYF. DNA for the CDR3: TGTGCCAGCAGCCCCGCAGAAGGGGCAGCGGGGGCAGATACGCAGTATTTT.

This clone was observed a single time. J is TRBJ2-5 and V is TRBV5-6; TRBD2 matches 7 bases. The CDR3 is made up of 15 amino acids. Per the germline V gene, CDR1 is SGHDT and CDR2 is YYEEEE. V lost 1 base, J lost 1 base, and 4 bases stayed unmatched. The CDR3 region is CASSLLGEGQETQYF. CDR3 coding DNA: TGTGCCAGCAGCTTGCTCGGGGAGGGCCAAGAGACCCAGTACTTC. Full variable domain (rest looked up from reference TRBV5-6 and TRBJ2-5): DAGVTQSPTHLIKTRGQQVTLRCSPKSGHDTVSWYQQALGQGPQFIFQYYEEEERQRGNFPDRFSGHQFPNYSSELNVNALLLGDSALYLCASSLLGEGQETQYFGPGTRLLVL.

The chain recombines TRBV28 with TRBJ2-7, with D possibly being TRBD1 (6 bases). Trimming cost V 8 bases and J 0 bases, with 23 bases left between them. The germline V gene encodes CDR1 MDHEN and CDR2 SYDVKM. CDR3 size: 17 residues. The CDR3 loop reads CASYRGTGQIFSYEQYF. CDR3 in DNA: TGTGCCAGCTATAGGGGGACCGGGCAAATTTTCTCCTACGAGCAGTACTTC.

The CDR3 loop is CASSDPQGAAYEQYF. CDR3 in DNA: TGCGCCAGCAGTGATCCTCAGGGTGCAGCCTACGAGCAGTACTTC. This chain uses TRBV10-1 with TRBJ2-7, with D possibly TRBD1 on 5 matching bases. With 3 bases removed from V and 2 bases from J, the gap between germline ends came to 14 bases. This CDR3 region has 15 residues. Germline CDR1 reads WNHNN; CDR2 reads SYGVQD (reference sequence).

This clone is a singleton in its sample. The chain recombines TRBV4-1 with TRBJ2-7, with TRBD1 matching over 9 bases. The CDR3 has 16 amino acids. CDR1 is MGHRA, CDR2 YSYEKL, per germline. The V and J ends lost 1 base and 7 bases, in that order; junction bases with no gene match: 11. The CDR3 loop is CASSQAPRDREDEQYF. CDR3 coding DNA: TGCGCCAGCAGCCAAGCCCCCCGGGACAGGGAGGATGAGCAGTACTTC.

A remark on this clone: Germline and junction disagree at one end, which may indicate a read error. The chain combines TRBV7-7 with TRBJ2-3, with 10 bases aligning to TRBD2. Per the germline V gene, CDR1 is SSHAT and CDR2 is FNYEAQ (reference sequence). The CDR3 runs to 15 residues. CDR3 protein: CASSPAGGRTDTQYF. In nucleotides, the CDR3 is TGTGCTAGCAGCCCAGCGGGGGGGCGTACAGATACGCAGTATTTT.

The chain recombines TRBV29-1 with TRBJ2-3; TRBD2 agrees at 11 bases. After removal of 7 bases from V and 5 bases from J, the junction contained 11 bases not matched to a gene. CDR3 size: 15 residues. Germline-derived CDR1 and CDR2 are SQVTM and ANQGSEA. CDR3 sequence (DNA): TGCAGCGCTATTCTTAGCGGGAGGGTGGGAGATACGCAGTATTTT. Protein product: CSAILSGRVGDTQYF.

CDR3 nucleotide sequence: TGTGCCAGCTCTCTTGGTCGGGACAATGGCACCTTC. Its translation is CASSLGRDNGTF. The rearrangement uses TRBV18 and TRBJ1-2, with D possibly TRBD1 on 6 matching bases. Germline V gene data show CDR1 as KGHSH and CDR2 as LQKENI. This CDR3 region has 12 residues. Trimming took 6 bases from V and 13 from J, leaving 18 bases between them.

CDR3 sequence (DNA): TGTGCCAGCAGCCCCCAGACAGGGGGCGGAAACACCATATATTTT. It translates to CASSPQTGGGNTIYF. V is TRBV7-6 and J is TRBJ1-3; TRBD1 agrees at 10 bases. With V trimmed by 5 bases and J by 4 bases, 5 bases remained unmatched. Germline lookup yields CDR1 SGHVS and CDR2 FNYEAQ. There are 15 residues in the CDR3.

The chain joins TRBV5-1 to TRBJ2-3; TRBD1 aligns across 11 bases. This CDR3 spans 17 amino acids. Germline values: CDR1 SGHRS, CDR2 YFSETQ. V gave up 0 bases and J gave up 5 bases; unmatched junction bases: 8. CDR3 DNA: TGCGCCAGCAGCTTGGGGACCGGGACAGGGGGTGAAGATACGCAGTATTTT. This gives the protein CASSLGTGTGGEDTQYF.

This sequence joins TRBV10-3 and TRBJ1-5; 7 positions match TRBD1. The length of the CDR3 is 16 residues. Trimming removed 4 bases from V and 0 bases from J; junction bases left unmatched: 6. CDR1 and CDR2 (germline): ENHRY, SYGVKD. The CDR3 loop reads CAISVDRDSSNQPQHF. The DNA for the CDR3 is TGTGCCATCAGTGTCGACAGGGACAGTAGCAATCAGCCCCAGCATTTT.

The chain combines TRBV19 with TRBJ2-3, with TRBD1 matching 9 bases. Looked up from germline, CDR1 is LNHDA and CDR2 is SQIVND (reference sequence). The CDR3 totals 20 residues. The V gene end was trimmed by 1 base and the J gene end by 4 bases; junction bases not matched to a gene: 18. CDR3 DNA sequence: TGTGCCAGTAGTATAGGGGGACAGGGCCGCGTTTTTGCTTCTGCAGATACGCAGTATTTT. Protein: CASSIGGQGRVFASADTQYF.